This T cell receptor beta chain appears in the sequencing data of a study of T cell changes during pregnancy in multiple sclerosis. The CDR3 is made up of 14 amino acids. Germline-derived CDR1 and CDR2 are LNHDA and SQIVND (reference sequence). The junction had 7 bases not matched to a gene; V was cut back by 7 bases and J by 9 bases. Here immunoSEQ multiplex PCR was the method, and the copy in TCRdb shows in-frame clones only, minus some. The repertoire holds tens of thousands of clones, about 90% seen once, with less than 0.5% in the top ten. Source: CD4+ T cells from peripheral blood mononuclear cells, taken in the third trimester of pregnancy. This TCR derives from a female donor in good health, enrolled as a control in a pregnancy study. The chain links TRBV19 to TRBJ1-6; 9 bases map to TRBD1. This CDR3 reads CASKRGQGFSPLHF. CDR3 DNA: TGTGCCAGTAAGAGGGGACAGGGATTTTCACCCCTCCACTTT.